This T cell receptor (beta chain) was sequenced in a study of CD8+ T cells in alopecia areata. Study details: Treated patients received severity scores based on the percentage of scalp area affected. The study, taken as a whole, reports: Tofacitinib produced a significant decrease in scalp clonality and in expanded CD8+ clones among the top 100.

In each case, RNA was isolated and then reverse transcribed into cDNA as the sequencing template. Profiled with immunoSEQ multiplex PCR; TCRdb holds only in-frame clones, not every one. The sample lists 10,000 to 15,000 clones, roughly two thirds seen once, with about 7% in the top ten. As concerns this clone: Its cognate antigen is unknown.

Described treatment: oral pan-JAK inhibitor, 5-10 mg twice daily. Researchers took lesional scalp punch biopsies and peripheral blood from people who were alopecia areata patients. Germline trimming cut 5 bases from V and 0 bases from J; bases unmatched to any gene: 4. This CDR3 is built from 15 residues. Germline V gene sequence: CDR1 SGHTA, CDR2 FQGNSA. This chain uses TRBV7-2 with TRBJ2-4, with 7 bases aligning to TRBD1. The receptor's source is a human donor with alopecia areata. The sequencing here drew on skin, taken at week 4, from a patient treated with tofacitinib. CDR3 residues: CASSDNRGAKNIQYF. The CDR3, as DNA: TGTGCCAGCAGCGATAACAGGGGAGCCAAAAACATTCAGTACTTC. The full variable domain, its missing parts supplied by reference TRBV7-2 and TRBJ2-4, is GAGVSQSPSNKVTEKGKDVELRCDPISGHTALYWYRQSLGQGLEFLIYFQGNSAPDKSGLPSDRFSAERTGGSVSTLTIQRTQQEDSAVYLCASSDNRGAKNIQYFGAGTRLSVL.